The text below deals with one T cell receptor (beta chain). What it recognizes is unknown. J lost 0 bases, V lost 5 bases, and 3 bases had no gene match. Per the germline V gene, CDR1 is SGHAT and CDR2 is FQNNGV. CDR3 length: 18 residues. This record comes from a study of cytomegalovirus exposure and HLA in healthy donors. Study results and caveats: There were a few CMV-associated chains whose specificity for CMV antigens was confirmed in vitro. Analysis was performed later, and it showed HLA-associated TCR beta chains to be more clonally expanded than equally common others. The study designated fewer than 200 TCR beta chains cytomegalovirus-associated. Previous analysis showed most TCR beta V segments were productive about 87% or about 30% of the time.

PCR used 60 Vbeta primers and 13 Jbeta primers. Sequencing used immunoSEQ multiplex PCR; TCRdb keeps in-frame clones, though not all of them. The data hold about 150,000 clones, with approximately 81% observed a single time. This sequence joins TRBV11-2 and TRBJ2-2, with TRBD2 identical over 16 bases. The receptor's source is a woman younger than 35 in good health and CMV-seronegative. Sequencing input: PBMCs. The CDR3 is CASSHGTSGRANTGELFF. Here the CDR3 DNA reads TGTGCCAGCAGCCACGGGACTAGCGGGAGGGCGAACACCGGGGAGCTGTTTTTT.